Sequencing of this TCR beta chain was carried out in a study of shared clonotypes between healthy human individuals. On sorted subsets, replicate PCRs used about 200 ng DNA, or 27,000 or so T cell genomes. Authors' processing steps: ImmunoSEQ gave junction-only sequences without quality scores, so filtering differed. Assay used: immunoSEQ multiplex PCR; TCRdb lists only in-frame clones, some missing. That table is the source of V, J and clone size, and D and trimming were worked out from the DNA. The sample has millions of clones; around nine tenths are singletons. Looked up from germline, CDR1 is LGHNA and CDR2 is YNFKEQ. V shed 0 bases, J shed 4 bases, and the junction held 13 bases outside the gene matches. CDR3 length equals 18 residues. The donors, all of them Caucasian adults, lived in Nashville, Tennessee.

This sequence joins TRBV4-2 and TRBJ2-5; 8 nucleotides line up with TRBD2. This clonotype originated in a man between 18 and 29 years old in good health. The source material was naive CD4+ T cells sorted from blood. Subset defined: CD45RA+ positively selected. The CDR3 spells CASSQEMRGAVRGETQYF. The CDR3 coding sequence is TGTGCCAGCAGCCAAGAAATGCGGGGGGCGGTGCGGGGAGAGACCCAGTACTTC.